The 17 T cell receptor beta chains below come from one sample, sequenced in a study of tumor and adjacent non-tumor tissue in lung cancer (dated by TCRdb to the late 2010s). RNA was extracted from bulk unsorted tissue and checked for quality with a NanoDrop ND-1000 and an Agilent 2100. Libraries came from multiplex PCR. The sequencing machine was an Illumina HiSeq 2500. TCRbeta libraries were built by three rounds of nested PCR using primers (Table S4), following protocols modified from ARM-PCR. Starting from the raw public reads, TCRdb applied fastp trimming at Q25, assembled clones with MiXCR and retained in-frame beta chains. One record per CDR3 amino acid sequence lists the most common genes and DNA. This sample comprises over 110,000 distinct CDR3 sequences, around 66% of them detected only once. 18% of the sample rests with the top ten. Material: lung tumor tissue. These receptors originate from a man aged 60 to 75 with small cell lung cancer.

A word on this clonotype: A read error may explain this, as a much larger clone is one base away. The chain carries TRBV12-3 or TRBV12-4 and TRBJ2-1; TRBD2 matches 10 bases. V trimming: 10 bases; J trimming: 3 bases; junction bases outside the gene matches: 12. CDR3 length: 16 amino acids. For the CDR3, the DNA is TGTGCCACCAAACCCCTAGCGGGAGATCTCTACAATGAGCAGTTCTTC. It translates to CATKPLAGDLYNEQFF.

This clonotype was picked up many times. The chain joins TRBV11-2 to TRBJ1-6; 10 bases match TRBD1. CDR1 SGHAT and CDR2 FQNNGV come from the germline V gene. The junction had 10 bases not matched to a gene; V was cut back by 1 base and J by 10 bases. The CDR3 covers 17 residues. The CDR3 DNA reads as TGTGCCAGCAGCTTAGGGACAGGGGGAAGGGTCTCCTCACCCCTCCACTTT. Protein: CASSLGTGGRVSSPLHF. The entire variable domain, with the rest obtained from reference TRBV11-2 and TRBJ1-6, is as follows: EAGVAQSPRYKIIEKRQSVAFWCNPISGHATLYWYQQILGQGPKLLIQFQNNGVVDDSQLPKDRFSAERLKGVDSTLKIQPAKLEDSAVYLCASSLGTGGRVSSPLHFGNGTRLTVT.

This chain joins TRBV20-1 and TRBJ1-1, with D tentatively TRBD1 (5 bases). The CDR3 consists of 14 residues. The germline V gene encodes CDR1 DFQATT and CDR2 SNEGSKA (reference sequence). V dropped 4 bases and J dropped 5 bases, with 17 bases sitting between them. The CDR3 spells CSAKQQGALTEAFF. The DNA for the CDR3 is TGCAGTGCTAAACAGCAAGGGGCTCTGACTGAAGCTTTCTTT.

By share, this clonotype ranks as medium-sized (0.01 to 0.1%). V usage is TRBV20-1 and J usage is TRBJ2-1; 8 bases align to TRBD2. The germline gives CDR1 DFQATT, CDR2 SNEGSKA (reference sequence). Trimming removed 2 bases from V and 9 bases from J; junction bases left unmatched: 9. The CDR3 has 14 amino acids. The CDR3 here is CSARPDSAGGEQFF. The CDR3 bases are TGCAGTGCTAGACCCGACAGCGCGGGGGGTGAGCAGTTCTTC.

This chain connects TRBV2 to TRBJ2-5; D gene unclear. Per germline, CDR1 SNHLY and CDR2 FYNNEI. V was trimmed by 6 bases and J by 3 bases, leaving 5 bases between them. The CDR3 spans 11 residues. The CDR3 DNA reads as TGTGCCAGCAGACCCGAAGAGACCCAGTACTTC. Amino acid sequence: CASRPEETQYF.

Note on this clonotype: A junction boundary mismatches the germline segment, possibly from a read error. This chain uses TRBV11-2 with TRBJ2-3; the D gene is possibly TRBD1 (6 bases). Germline-derived CDR1 and CDR2 are SGHAT and FQNNGV. The CDR3 covers 15 residues. The CDR3 sequence is CASSLQGPGIDRQYF. The CDR3 coding sequence is TGTGCCAGCAGTTTACAGGGCCCGGGAATCGATAGGCAGTATTTT.

Notes on this clonotype: Since the CDR3 does not end with the conserved phenylalanine or tryptophan, this likely comes from a read error. The chain uses TRBV6-1 and TRBJ2-1, with D hard to call. From germline, CDR1 is MNHNS and CDR2 SASEGT. The CDR3 extends over 14 amino acids. V was clipped by 7 bases and J by 7 bases, with 17 bases between them. The CDR3 DNA reads as TGTGCCAGCATCTTTAGAGAGAGTAGGAATGAGCAGTTCATC. It yields the protein CASIFRESRNEQFI.

Concerning this clonotype: This may stem from a read error, because a much larger clone lies one nucleotide away. The gene calls are TRBV4-1 and TRBJ2-1; the D is unclear. V dropped 4 bases and J dropped 8 bases, with 12 bases sitting between them. Germline loops: CDR1 MGHRA, CDR2 YSYEKL. The CDR3 covers 13 residues. The CDR3 region has the DNA TGCGCCAGCAGCCCCCCGCTCACCTATGAGCAGTTCTTC. Translation gives CASSPPLTYEQFF.

A word on this clonotype: At one end the junction does not follow the germline gene, possibly because of a read error. The chain uses TRBV11-2 and TRBJ2-1; unclear D gene. Per germline, CDR1 SGHAT and CDR2 FQNNGV. The CDR3 covers 16 residues. The CDR3 spells CASSLAAVISYNEQVF. CDR3 DNA sequence: TGTGCCAGCAGCTTAGCGGCGGTGATCTCCTACAATGAGCAGGTCTTC.

J is TRBJ1-1 and V is TRBV11-2, with D possibly TRBD1 on 5 matching bases. V lost 1 base and J lost 4, with 22 bases in between. The CDR3 extends over 18 amino acids. The germline V gene has CDR1 SGHAT and CDR2 FQNNGV. CDR3 bases: TGTGCCAGCAGCTTAGTGAGGCCTAGGAGGGGATGGAGCACTGAAGCTTTCTTT. This gives the protein CASSLVRPRRGWSTEAFF.

To note about this clonotype: This could be a read error, since a much larger clone is one nucleotide away. The chain combines TRBV20-1 with TRBJ2-5; weak D call: TRBD1 (7 bases). V gave up 1 base and J gave up 5 bases, with 20 bases separating them. This CDR3 has 16 residues. CDR1 and CDR2 from the germline V gene are DFQATT and SNEGSKA (reference sequence). The CDR3 spells CSARVLGQRVVETQYF. In DNA, the CDR3 is TGCAGTGCTAGAGTTTTGGGACAGCGGGTGGTCGAGACCCAGTACTTC.

This clonotype has a handful of counts. The J gene is TRBJ2-5, the V gene TRBV5-6, with D uncertain. The CDR3 has 15 residues. Trimming removed 0 bases at V and 5 bases at J, with 14 bases between. Germline lookup yields CDR1 SGHDT and CDR2 YYEEEE. CDR3 nucleotides: TGTGCCAGCAGCTTGGGGATGGCGCCGGTGGAGACCCAGTACTTC. Its protein product is CASSLGMAPVETQYF. The full variable domain, completed using reference TRBV5-6 and TRBJ2-5, is DAGVTQSPTHLIKTRGQQVTLRCSPKSGHDTVSWYQQALGQGPQFIFQYYEEEERQRGNFPDRFSGHQFPNYSSELNVNALLLGDSALYLCASSLGMAPVETQYFGPGTRLLVL.

V is TRBV11-2 and J is TRBJ2-1; maybe TRBD2 (6 bases). V gave up 5 bases and J gave up 8 bases, with 13 bases separating them. This CDR3 region has 13 residues. Germline values: CDR1 SGHAT, CDR2 FQNNGV. In nucleotides, the CDR3 is TGTGCCAGCAGCATGCCGCGGGACGATGAGCAGTTCTTC. It codes for CASSMPRDDEQFF. The variable domain in full, with the rest retrieved from reference TRBV11-2 and TRBJ2-1, is EAGVAQSPRYKIIEKRQSVAFWCNPISGHATLYWYQQILGQGPKLLIQFQNNGVVDDSQLPKDRFSAERLKGVDSTLKIQPAKLEDSAVYLCASSMPRDDEQFFGPGTRLTVL.

The gene calls are TRBV12-3 or TRBV12-4 and TRBJ2-4; D remains ambiguous. Trimming cost V 2 bases and J 9 bases, with 11 bases left between them. This CDR3 has 13 amino acids. The CDR3 reads CASSLHTYGIQYF. In nucleotides, the CDR3 is TGTGCCAGCAGTTTACACACCTACGGCATTCAGTACTTC.

This clonotype was observed at least ten times. The gene calls are TRBV29-1 and TRBJ2-1; 11 nucleotides align to TRBD2. The CDR3 loop spans 16 amino acids. The trim removed 1 base at V and 6 bases at J, leaving 8 bases unmatched. Germline V gene data show CDR1 as SQVTM and CDR2 as ANQGSEA. CDR3 in amino acids: CSVEVQWLAGGNEQFF. DNA for the CDR3: TGCAGCGTTGAAGTTCAATGGCTAGCGGGAGGCAATGAGCAGTTCTTC.

This clonotype showed up just a few times. No conserved phenylalanine or tryptophan ends this CDR3, so it is likely a read error. The V gene is TRBV20-1, the J gene TRBJ1-5; D not certain. In germline, CDR1 is DFQATT, CDR2 SNEGSKA (reference sequence). This CDR3 spans 14 amino acids. V lost 3 bases to trimming and J lost 5 bases, with 14 bases between them. This CDR3 is CSASVQVGDQPQHS. CDR3 DNA sequence: TGCAGTGCTAGTGTTCAGGTCGGAGATCAGCCCCAGCATTCT.

The count of this clonotype is one. The conserved closing phenylalanine or tryptophan is absent in this CDR3, likely reflecting a read error. The rearrangement uses TRBV20-1 and TRBJ1-2; D is ambiguous. CDR3 size: 13 residues. Germline lookup yields CDR1 DFQATT and CDR2 SNEGSKA (reference sequence). The CDR3 nucleotides are TGCAGTGCTAGTCCCGACGGATCTTATGACTACACCTCC. This gives the protein CSASPDGSYDYTS.